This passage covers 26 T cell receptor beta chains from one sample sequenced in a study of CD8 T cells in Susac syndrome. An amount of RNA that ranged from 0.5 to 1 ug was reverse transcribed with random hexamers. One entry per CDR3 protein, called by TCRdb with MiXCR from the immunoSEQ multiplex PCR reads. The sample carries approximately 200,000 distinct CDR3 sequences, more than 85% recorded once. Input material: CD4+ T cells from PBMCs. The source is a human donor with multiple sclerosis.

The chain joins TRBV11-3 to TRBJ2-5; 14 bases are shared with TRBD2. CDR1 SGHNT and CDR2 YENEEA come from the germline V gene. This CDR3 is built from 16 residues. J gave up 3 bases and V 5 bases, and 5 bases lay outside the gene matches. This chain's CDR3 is CASSQGTSGGKETQYF. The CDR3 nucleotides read TGTGCCAGCAGCCAGGGGACTAGCGGGGGAAAAGAGACCCAGTACTTC.

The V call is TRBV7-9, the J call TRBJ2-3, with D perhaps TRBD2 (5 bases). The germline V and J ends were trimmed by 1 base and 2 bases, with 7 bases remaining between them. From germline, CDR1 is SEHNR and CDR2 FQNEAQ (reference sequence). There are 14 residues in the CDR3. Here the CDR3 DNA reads TGTGCCAGCAGCTTAGTGCGGGTCACAGATACGCAGTATTTT. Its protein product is CASSLVRVTDTQYF.

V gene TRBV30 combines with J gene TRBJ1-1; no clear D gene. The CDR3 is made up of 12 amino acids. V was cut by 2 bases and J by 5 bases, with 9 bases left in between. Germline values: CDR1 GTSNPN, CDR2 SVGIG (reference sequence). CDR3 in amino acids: CAWSNMVTEAFF. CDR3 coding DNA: TGTGCCTGGAGTAACATGGTGACTGAAGCTTTCTTT.

In DNA form, the CDR3 reads TGCAGTGCTAGAGTCCTGGCGGACACTGAAGCTTTCTTT. Translated, it gives CSARVLADTEAFF. The rearrangement links TRBV20-1 to TRBJ1-1; no definite D call. The germline gives CDR1 DFQATT, CDR2 SNEGSKA (reference sequence). The CDR3 covers 13 residues. V was clipped by 1 base and J by 3 bases, with 9 bases between them.

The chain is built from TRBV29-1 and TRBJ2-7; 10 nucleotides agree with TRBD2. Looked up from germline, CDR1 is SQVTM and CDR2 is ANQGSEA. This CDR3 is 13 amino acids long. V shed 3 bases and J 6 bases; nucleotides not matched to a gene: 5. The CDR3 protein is CSVEGRTSGEQYF. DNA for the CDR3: TGCAGCGTTGAGGGCCGGACTAGCGGCGAGCAGTACTTC.

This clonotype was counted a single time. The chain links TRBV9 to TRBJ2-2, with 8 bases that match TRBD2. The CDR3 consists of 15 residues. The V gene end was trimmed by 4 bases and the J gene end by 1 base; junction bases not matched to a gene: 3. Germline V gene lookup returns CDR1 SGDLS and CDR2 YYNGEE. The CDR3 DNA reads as TGTGCCAGCAGCCGGGGGGGCCTGAACACCGGGGAGCTGTTTTTT. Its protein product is CASSRGGLNTGELFF.

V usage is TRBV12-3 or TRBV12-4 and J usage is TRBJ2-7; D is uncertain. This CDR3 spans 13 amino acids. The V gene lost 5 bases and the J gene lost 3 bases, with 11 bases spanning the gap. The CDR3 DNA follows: TGTGCCAGCAGTGCGACAAATGGCTACGAGCAGTACGTC. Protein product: CASSATNGYEQYV.

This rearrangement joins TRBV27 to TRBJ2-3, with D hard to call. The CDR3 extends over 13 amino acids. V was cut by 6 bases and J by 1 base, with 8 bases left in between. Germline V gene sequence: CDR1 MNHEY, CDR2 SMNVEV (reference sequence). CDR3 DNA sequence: TGTGCCAGCAGCTTCTATGGCACAGATACGCAGTATTTT. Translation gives CASSFYGTDTQYF.

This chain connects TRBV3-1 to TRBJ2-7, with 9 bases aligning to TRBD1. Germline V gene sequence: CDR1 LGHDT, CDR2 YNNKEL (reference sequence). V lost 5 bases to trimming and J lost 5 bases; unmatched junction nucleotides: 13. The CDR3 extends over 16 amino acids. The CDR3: CASSTELGTGRHEQYF. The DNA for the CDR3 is TGTGCCAGCAGCACGGAGCTAGGGACAGGGAGGCACGAGCAGTACTTC.

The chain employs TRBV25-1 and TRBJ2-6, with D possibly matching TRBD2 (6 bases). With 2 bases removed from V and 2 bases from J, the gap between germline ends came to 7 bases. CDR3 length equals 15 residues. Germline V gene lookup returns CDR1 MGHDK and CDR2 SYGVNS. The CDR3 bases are TGTGCCAGCAGTGAAGGCGGGGCTGGGGCCAACGTCCTGACTTTC. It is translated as CASSEGGAGANVLTF.

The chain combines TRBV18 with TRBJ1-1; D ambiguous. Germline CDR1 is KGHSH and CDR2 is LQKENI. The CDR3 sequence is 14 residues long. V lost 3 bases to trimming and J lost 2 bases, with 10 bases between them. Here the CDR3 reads CASSPEADNTEAFF. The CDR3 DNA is TGTGCCAGCTCACCGGAGGCGGATAACACTGAAGCTTTCTTT.

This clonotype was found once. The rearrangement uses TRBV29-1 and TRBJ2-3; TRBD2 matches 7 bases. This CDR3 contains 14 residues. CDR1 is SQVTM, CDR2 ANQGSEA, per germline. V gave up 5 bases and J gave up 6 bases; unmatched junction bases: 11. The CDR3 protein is CSVLTSDGRDTQYF. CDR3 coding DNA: TGCAGCGTTTTAACTAGCGACGGCCGGGATACGCAGTATTTT.

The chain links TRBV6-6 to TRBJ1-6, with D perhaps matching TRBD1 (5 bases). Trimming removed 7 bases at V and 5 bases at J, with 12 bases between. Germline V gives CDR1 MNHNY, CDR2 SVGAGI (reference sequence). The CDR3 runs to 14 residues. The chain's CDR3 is CASIPARDNSPLHF. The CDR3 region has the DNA TGTGCCAGCATCCCGGCCAGGGATAATTCACCCCTCCACTTT.

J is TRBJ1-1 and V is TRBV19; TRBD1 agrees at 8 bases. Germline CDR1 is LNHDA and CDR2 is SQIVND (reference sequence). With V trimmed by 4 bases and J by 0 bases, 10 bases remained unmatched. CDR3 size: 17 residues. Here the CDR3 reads CASSTRTGPTMNTEAFF. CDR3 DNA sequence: TGTGCCAGTAGTACAAGGACAGGGCCCACGATGAACACTGAAGCTTTCTTT.

The CDR3: CASSQDRQGDPPQHF. The CDR3 DNA follows: TGTGCCAGCAGCCAAGATCGGCAGGGGGACCCGCCCCAGCATTTT. The chain recombines TRBV4-2 with TRBJ1-5; 7 nucleotides match TRBD1. This CDR3 has 15 residues. Looked up from germline, CDR1 is LGHNA and CDR2 is YNFKEQ. J was trimmed by 9 bases and V by 0 bases; bases with no gene match: 8.

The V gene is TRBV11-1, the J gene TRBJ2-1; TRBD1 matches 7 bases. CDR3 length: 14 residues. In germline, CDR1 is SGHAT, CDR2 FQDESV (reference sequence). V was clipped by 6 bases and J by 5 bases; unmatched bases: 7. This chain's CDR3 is CASRRRQGHNEQFF. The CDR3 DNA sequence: TGTGCCAGCAGACGCCGACAGGGACACAATGAGCAGTTCTTC.

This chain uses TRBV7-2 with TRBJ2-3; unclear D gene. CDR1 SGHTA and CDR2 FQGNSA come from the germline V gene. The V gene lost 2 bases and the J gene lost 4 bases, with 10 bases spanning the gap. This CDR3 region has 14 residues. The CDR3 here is CASSLRRNPDTQYF. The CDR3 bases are TGTGCCAGCAGCTTACGCAGGAACCCAGATACGCAGTATTTT. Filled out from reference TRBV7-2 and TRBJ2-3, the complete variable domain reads GAGVSQSPSNKVTEKGKDVELRCDPISGHTALYWYRQSLGQGLEFLIYFQGNSAPDKSGLPSDRFSAERTGGSVSTLTIQRTQQEDSAVYLCASSLRRNPDTQYFGPGTRLTVL.

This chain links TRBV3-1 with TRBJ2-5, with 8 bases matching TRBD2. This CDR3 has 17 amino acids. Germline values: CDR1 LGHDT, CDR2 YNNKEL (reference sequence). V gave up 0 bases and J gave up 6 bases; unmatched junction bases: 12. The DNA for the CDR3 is TGTGCCAGCAGCCAAGACCTGGGCGAGACGGGGGGGAAGACCCAGTACTTC. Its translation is CASSQDLGETGGKTQYF.

The CDR3 here is CASEGRGTGGYEQYF. The CDR3 nucleotides are TGTGCCAGCGAAGGGAGGGGCACAGGGGGCTACGAGCAGTACTTC. V gene TRBV6-6 combines with J gene TRBJ2-7; perhaps TRBD1 as D (8 bases). This CDR3 is 15 amino acids long. Germline values: CDR1 MNHNY, CDR2 SVGAGI (reference sequence). V lost 8 bases, J lost 3 bases, and 20 bases lay in between.

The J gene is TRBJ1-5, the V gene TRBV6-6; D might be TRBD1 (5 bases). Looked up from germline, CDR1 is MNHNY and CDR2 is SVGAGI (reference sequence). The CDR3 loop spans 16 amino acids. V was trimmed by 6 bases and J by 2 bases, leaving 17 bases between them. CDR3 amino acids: CASSHGAGSGNQPQHF. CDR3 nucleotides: TGTGCCAGCAGCCATGGGGCAGGTTCGGGCAATCAGCCCCAGCATTTT.

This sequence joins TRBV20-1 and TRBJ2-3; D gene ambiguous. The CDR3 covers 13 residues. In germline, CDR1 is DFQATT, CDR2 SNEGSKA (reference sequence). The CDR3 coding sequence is TGCAGGGCATCCTTTGGGGTCCCAGATACGCAGTATTTT. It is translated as CRASFGVPDTQYF.

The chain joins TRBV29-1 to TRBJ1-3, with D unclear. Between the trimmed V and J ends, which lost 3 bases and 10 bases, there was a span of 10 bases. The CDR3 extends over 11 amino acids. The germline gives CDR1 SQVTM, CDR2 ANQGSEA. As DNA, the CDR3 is TGCAGCGTTGAGAGAAACCCTACCATATATTTT. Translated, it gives CSVERNPTIYF.

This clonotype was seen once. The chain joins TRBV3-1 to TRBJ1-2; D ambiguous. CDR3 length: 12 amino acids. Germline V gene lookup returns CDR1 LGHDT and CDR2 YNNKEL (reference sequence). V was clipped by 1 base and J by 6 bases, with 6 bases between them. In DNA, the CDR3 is TGTGCCAGCAGCCAAGGAGGCCATGGCTACACCTTC. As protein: CASSQGGHGYTF.

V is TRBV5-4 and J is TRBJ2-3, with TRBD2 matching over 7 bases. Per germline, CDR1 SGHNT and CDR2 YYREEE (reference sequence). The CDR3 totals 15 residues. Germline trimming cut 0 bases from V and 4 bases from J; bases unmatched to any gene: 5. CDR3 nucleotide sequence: TGTGCCAGCAGCTTGGAAGTAGCGGGCTCAGATACGCAGTATTTT. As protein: CASSLEVAGSDTQYF.

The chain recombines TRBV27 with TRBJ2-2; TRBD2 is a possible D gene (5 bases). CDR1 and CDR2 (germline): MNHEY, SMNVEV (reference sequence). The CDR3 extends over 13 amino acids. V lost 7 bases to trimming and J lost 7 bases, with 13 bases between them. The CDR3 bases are TGTGCCAGCACCAAAAATCGGGGCGGGGAGCTGTTTTTT. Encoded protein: CASTKNRGGELFF.

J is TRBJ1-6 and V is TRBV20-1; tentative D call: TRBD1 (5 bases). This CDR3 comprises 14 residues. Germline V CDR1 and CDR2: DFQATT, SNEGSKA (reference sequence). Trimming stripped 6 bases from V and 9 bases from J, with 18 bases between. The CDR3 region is CSAPRIIGGSPLHF. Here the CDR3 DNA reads TGCAGTGCCCCTCGGATTATCGGGGGTTCACCCCTCCACTTT.